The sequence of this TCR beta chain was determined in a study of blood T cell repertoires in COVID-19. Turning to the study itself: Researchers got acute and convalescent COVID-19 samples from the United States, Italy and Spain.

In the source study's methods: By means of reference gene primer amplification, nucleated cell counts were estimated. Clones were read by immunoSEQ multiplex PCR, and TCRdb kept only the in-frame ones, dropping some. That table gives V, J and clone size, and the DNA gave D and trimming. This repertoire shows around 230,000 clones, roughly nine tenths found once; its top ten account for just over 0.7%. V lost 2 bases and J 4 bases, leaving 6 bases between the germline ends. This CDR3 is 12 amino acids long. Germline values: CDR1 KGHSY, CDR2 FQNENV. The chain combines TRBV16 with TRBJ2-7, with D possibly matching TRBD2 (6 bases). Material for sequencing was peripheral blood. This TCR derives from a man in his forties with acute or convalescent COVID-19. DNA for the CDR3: TGTGCCAGCAGCCAAGGGGGGTACGAGCAGTACTTC. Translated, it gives CASSQGGYEQYF.